The entry below describes one T cell receptor beta chain. These data come from a study of blood T cell repertoires in COVID-19. Study in general: Acute and convalescent COVID-19 specimens originated in the United States, Italy and Spain.

Original processing notes: Scientists estimated how many nucleated cells there were by amplifying reference gene primers. Assay used: immunoSEQ multiplex PCR; TCRdb lists only in-frame clones, some missing. V, J and clone size reflect that table, while D and trimming were determined from the DNA. The repertoire holds approximately 210,000 clones, with 84% as singletons. The CDR3 sequence is 17 residues long. V dropped 0 bases and J dropped 1; count of bases not matched to a gene: 6. Germline-derived CDR1 and CDR2 are MGHDK and SYGVNS. Sequencing input: peripheral blood. The clonotype originates from a woman aged 50 to 60 with active or convalescent COVID-19. The chain uses TRBV25-1 and TRBJ2-5; 9 bases align to TRBD2. The CDR3, as DNA: TGTGCCAGCAGTGAATACGGTGGCGGGAGGGCCCAAGAGACCCAGTACTTC. Translated: CASSEYGGGRAQETQYF. Filled out from reference TRBV25-1 and TRBJ2-5, the complete variable domain reads EADIYQTPRYLVIGTGKKITLECSQTMGHDKMYWYQQDPGMELHLIHYSYGVNSTEKGDLSSESTVSRIRTEHFPLTLESARPSHTSQYLCASSEYGGGRAQETQYFGPGTRLLVL.